This T cell receptor beta chain was identified during a study of shared clonotypes between healthy human individuals. Turning to the study itself: CD8 memory received one plate per donor, CD8 naive two, CD4 memory three and CD4 naive three.

As regards this clone: Its antigen remains unidentified.

Findings and limits, study-wide: Compared with memory subsets, naive subsets generally had larger estimated richness.

All donors were Caucasian adults living in Nashville, Tennessee. Sequencing was performed with immunoSEQ multiplex PCR; in TCRdb, only in-frame clones are kept and a portion is missing. This sample yields approximately 240,000 clones, of which 50% to 80% are seen a single time; around 10% belongs to the top ten. The TCR sequence derives from a man between 25 and 39 years old in good health. The sequenced sample consisted of memory CD4+ T cells sorted from blood. Documented subset: CD45RA-negative fraction.

The CDR3 sequence: CASSSIGGPNQPQHF. The CDR3 DNA is TGTGCCAGTAGTAGTATCGGGGGGCCCAATCAGCCCCAGCATTTT. The genes are TRBV19 and TRBJ1-5; tentatively, D is TRBD1 (6 bases). With 4 bases removed from V and 3 bases from J, the gap between germline ends came to 13 bases. There are 15 residues in the CDR3. Germline V gene sequence: CDR1 LNHDA, CDR2 SQIVND (reference sequence).